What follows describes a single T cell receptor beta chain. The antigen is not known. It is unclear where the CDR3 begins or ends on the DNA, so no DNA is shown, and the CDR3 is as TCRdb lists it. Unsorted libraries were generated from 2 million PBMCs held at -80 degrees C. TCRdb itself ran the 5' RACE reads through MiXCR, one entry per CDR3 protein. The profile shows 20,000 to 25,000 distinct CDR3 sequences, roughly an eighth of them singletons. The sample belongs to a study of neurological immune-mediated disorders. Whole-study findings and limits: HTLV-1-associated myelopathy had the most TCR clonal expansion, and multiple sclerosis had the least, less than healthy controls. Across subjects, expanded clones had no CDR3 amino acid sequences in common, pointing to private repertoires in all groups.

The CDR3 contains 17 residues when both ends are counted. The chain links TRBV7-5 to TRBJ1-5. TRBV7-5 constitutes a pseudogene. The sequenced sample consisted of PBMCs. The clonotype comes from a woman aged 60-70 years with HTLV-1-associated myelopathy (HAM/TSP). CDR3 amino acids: CISVPEAPEGREQPQHF.